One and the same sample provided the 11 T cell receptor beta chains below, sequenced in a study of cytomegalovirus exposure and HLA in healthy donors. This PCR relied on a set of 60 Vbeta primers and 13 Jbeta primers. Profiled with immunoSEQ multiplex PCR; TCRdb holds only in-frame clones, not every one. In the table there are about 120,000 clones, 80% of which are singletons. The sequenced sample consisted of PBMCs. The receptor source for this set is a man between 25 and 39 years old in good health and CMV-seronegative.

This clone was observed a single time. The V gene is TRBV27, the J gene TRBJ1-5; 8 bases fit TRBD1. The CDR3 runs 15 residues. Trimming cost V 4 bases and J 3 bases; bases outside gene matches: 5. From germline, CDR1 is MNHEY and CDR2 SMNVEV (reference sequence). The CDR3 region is CASSSRQGTNQPQHF. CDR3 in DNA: TGTGCCAGCAGTTCGCGACAGGGGACCAATCAGCCCCAGCATTTT.

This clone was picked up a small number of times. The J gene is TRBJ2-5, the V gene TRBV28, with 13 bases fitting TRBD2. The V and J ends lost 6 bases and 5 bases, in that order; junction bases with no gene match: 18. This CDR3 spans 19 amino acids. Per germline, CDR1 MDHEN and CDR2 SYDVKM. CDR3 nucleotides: TGTGCCAGCAGCACGTTCTTAACTAGCGGGGGGGCCCTCCAGGAGACCCAGTACTTC. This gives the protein CASSTFLTSGGALQETQYF.

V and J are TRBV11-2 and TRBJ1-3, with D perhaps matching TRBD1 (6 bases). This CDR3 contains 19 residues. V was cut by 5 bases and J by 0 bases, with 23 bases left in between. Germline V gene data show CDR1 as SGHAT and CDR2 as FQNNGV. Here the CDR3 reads CASSRIQGSRVLSGNTIYF. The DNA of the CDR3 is TGTGCCAGCAGCCGTATTCAGGGGAGTCGCGTCCTCTCTGGAAACACCATATATTTT.

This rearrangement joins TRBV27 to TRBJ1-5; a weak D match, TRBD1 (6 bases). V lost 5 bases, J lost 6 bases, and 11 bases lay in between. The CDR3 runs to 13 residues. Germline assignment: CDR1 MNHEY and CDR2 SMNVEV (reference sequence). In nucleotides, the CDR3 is TGTGCCAGCAGTCTCCCAGGGGTTCAGCCCCAGCATTTT. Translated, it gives CASSLPGVQPQHF.

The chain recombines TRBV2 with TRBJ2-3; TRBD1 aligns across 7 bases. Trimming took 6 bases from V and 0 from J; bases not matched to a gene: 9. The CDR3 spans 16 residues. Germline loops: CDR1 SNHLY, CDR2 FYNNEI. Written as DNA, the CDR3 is TGTGCCAGCAGGAGCTTAGGGGGCCCTAGCACAGATACGCAGTATTTT. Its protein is CASRSLGGPSTDTQYF. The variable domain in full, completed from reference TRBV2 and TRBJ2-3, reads EPEVTQTPSHQVTQMGQEVILRCVPISNHLYFYWYRQILGQKVEFLVSFYNNEISEKSEIFDDQFSVERPDGSNFTLKIRSTKLEDSAMYFCASRSLGGPSTDTQYFGPGTRLTVL.

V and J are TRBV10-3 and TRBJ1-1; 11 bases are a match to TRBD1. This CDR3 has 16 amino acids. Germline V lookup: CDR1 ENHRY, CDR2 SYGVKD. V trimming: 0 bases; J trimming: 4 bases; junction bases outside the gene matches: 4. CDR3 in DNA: TGTGCCATCAGTGAGTCAGGGACAGGGGGTGGCACTGAAGCTTTCTTT. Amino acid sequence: CAISESGTGGGTEAFF.

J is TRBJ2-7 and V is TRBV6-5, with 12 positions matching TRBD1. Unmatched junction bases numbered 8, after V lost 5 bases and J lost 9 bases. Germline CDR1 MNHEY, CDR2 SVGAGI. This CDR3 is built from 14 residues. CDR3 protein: CASSVPGQGARQYF. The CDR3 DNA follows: TGTGCCAGCAGTGTTCCGGGACAGGGGGCGAGGCAGTACTTC.

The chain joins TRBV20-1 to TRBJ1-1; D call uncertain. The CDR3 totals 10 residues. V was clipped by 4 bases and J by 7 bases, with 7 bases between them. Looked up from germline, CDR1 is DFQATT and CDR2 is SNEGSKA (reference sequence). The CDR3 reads CSAITFEAFF. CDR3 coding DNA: TGCAGTGCTATAACATTTGAAGCTTTCTTT.

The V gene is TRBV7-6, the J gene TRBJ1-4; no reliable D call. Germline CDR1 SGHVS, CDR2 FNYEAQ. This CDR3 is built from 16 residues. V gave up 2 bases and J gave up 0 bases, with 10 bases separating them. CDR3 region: CASSLKEPATNEKLFF. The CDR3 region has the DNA TGTGCCAGCAGCTTAAAAGAACCGGCAACTAATGAAAAACTGTTTTTT.

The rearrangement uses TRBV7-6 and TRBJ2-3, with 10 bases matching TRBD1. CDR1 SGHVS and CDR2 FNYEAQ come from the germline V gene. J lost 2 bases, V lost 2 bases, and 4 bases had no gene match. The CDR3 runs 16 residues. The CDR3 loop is CASSLSRQGATDTQYF. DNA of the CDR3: TGTGCCAGCAGCTTATCCCGACAGGGGGCCACAGATACGCAGTATTTT. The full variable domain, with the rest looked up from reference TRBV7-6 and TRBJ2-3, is GAGVSQSPRYKVTKRGQDVALRCDPISGHVSLYWYRQALGQGPEFLTYFNYEAQQDKSGLPNDRFSAERPEGSISTLTIQRTEQRDSAMYRCASSLSRQGATDTQYFGPGTRLTVL.

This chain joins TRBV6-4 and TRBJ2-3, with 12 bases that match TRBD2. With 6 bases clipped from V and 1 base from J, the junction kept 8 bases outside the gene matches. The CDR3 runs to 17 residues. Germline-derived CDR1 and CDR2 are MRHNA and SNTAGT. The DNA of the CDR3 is TGTGCCAGCAGCAAACTAGCGGGGGGCGGCGGCACAGATACGCAGTATTTT. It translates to CASSKLAGGGGTDTQYF.